These 19 T cell receptor beta chains share one sample of origin, sequenced in a study of T cell changes during pregnancy in multiple sclerosis (dated by TCRdb to about 2019). Library prep was done by the immunoSEQ multiplex PCR assay. TCRdb's version of the immuneACCESS table is confined to in-frame rearrangements and falls short of the full clone set. An unresolved V gene accounts for under half of the shortfall where checked; the remainder is of unknown origin. This sample comprises under 70,000 clones, about nine tenths of them detected only once. The ten largest clones add up to about 0.3% of the sample. Here the sequenced sample was CD4+ T cells from peripheral blood mononuclear cells, taken after pregnancy. All receptors derive from a female donor with multiple sclerosis, enrolled in a pregnancy study.

The V gene is TRBV5-6, the J gene TRBJ2-5; 10 bases agree with TRBD1. The CDR3 extends over 15 amino acids. With V trimmed by 2 bases and J by 5 bases, 6 bases remained unmatched. The germline gives CDR1 SGHDT, CDR2 YYEEEE. The CDR3 region is CASSLTGQGQETQYF. The CDR3, as DNA: TGTGCCAGCAGCTTAACGGGACAGGGGCAGGAGACCCAGTACTTC.

This rearrangement joins TRBV6-5 to TRBJ2-7; 9 positions match TRBD1. The germline V gene has CDR1 MNHEY and CDR2 SVGAGI. The CDR3 covers 14 residues. V shed 8 bases and J 5 bases; nucleotides not matched to a gene: 10. CDR3 sequence reads: CASGLQGARDEQYF. The CDR3 DNA sequence: TGTGCCAGCGGTTTACAGGGGGCTAGGGACGAGCAGTACTTC.

The chain carries TRBV9 and TRBJ2-7; 9 bases fit TRBD1. Germline assignment: CDR1 SGDLS and CDR2 YYNGEE. The CDR3 spans 15 residues. J was trimmed by 2 bases and V by 4 bases; bases with no gene match: 7. The CDR3 spells CASSPGTGTTYEQYF. The CDR3 nucleotides read TGTGCCAGCAGCCCCGGGACAGGGACGACCTACGAGCAGTACTTC.

The genes are TRBV4-1 and TRBJ2-5, with 11 bases that match TRBD1. The trim removed 4 bases at V and 2 bases at J, leaving 9 bases unmatched. The CDR3 has 17 residues. CDR1 is MGHRA, CDR2 YSYEKL, per germline. In DNA, the CDR3 is TGCGCCAGCAGCCGCATTTTCGGGACAGGGGGTCAAGAGACCCAGTACTTC. Its protein product is CASSRIFGTGGQETQYF.

This clone was recorded a few times. The CDR3 DNA reads TGTGCCAGCAGCGCCTCTATGAACACTGAAGCTTTCTTT. It encodes CASSASMNTEAFF. This sequence joins TRBV11-3 and TRBJ1-1; no definite D call. Germline CDR1 SGHNT, CDR2 YENEEA. Trimming cost V 5 bases and J 0 bases, with 7 bases left between them. This CDR3 contains 13 residues.

The CDR3 DNA sequence: TGTGCCTGGAGCCTCTTGGGGACAAGAAATCAGCCCCAGCATTTT. Translating it yields CAWSLLGTRNQPQHF. The chain uses TRBV30 and TRBJ1-5; TRBD1 might be the D (6 bases). In germline, CDR1 is GTSNPN, CDR2 SVGIG (reference sequence). This CDR3 has 15 amino acids. The V end was cut by 3 bases, the J end by 4 bases, with 16 bases between.

V usage is TRBV10-3 and J usage is TRBJ2-7, with TRBD2 matching 9 bases. This CDR3 contains 15 residues. Germline values: CDR1 ENHRY, CDR2 SYGVKD. The J segment lost 5 bases and the V segment lost 3 bases, leaving 8 bases of the junction unmatched. CDR3 DNA: TGTGCCATCAGTGACTCCGGGACTAGCCGCGACGAGCAGTACTTC. This codes for CAISDSGTSRDEQYF.

This clone was seen a handful of times. The rearrangement joins TRBV9 to TRBJ2-5; 10 nucleotides agree with TRBD2. The length of the CDR3 is 18 residues. Trimming at V came to 0 bases and at J to 5 bases, leaving 13 bases not matched to a gene. Germline V lookup: CDR1 SGDLS, CDR2 YYNGEE. The CDR3 region is CASSVAPSGSLGRETQYF. The CDR3 nucleotides read TGTGCCAGCAGCGTAGCGCCTAGCGGGAGTCTAGGGCGGGAGACCCAGTACTTC.

The chain uses TRBV4-1 and TRBJ2-6, with 10 bases lining up with TRBD2. The CDR3 loop spans 18 amino acids. V gave up 2 bases and J gave up 2 bases; unmatched junction bases: 6. Germline CDR1 is MGHRA and CDR2 is YSYEKL. The CDR3 reads CASSQYSGGTTGANVLTF. CDR3 bases: TGCGCCAGCAGCCAATATAGCGGGGGGACCACTGGGGCCAACGTCCTGACTTTC.

The V and J genes are TRBV9 and TRBJ2-4; 10 bases line up with TRBD2. The J segment lost 7 bases and the V segment lost 4 bases, leaving 8 bases of the junction unmatched. There are 15 residues in the CDR3. CDR1 and CDR2 (germline): SGDLS, YYNGEE. The DNA for the CDR3 is TGTGCCAGCAGCCCCGTAGCGGGGGGCATTAACATTCAGTACTTC. Amino acid sequence: CASSPVAGGINIQYF.

The chain couples TRBV6-1 to TRBJ1-1; D not certain. V was cut by 1 base and J by 9 bases, with 9 bases left in between. The CDR3 totals 12 residues. In germline, CDR1 is MNHNS, CDR2 SASEGT. Here the CDR3 DNA reads TGTGCCAGCAGTGAAGTGGGCTTAAAAGCTTTCTTT. Translating it yields CASSEVGLKAFF.

The gene calls are TRBV19 and TRBJ2-3, with 9 bases matching TRBD1. CDR1 and CDR2 (germline): LNHDA, SQIVND (reference sequence). With V trimmed by 6 bases and J by 2 bases, 6 bases remained unmatched. This CDR3 has 15 residues. As DNA, the CDR3 is TGTGCCAGTAGATCCTTACAGGGGGCCACAGATACGCAGTATTTT. Translating it yields CASRSLQGATDTQYF.

The chain couples TRBV30 to TRBJ2-1, with D possibly matching TRBD2 (6 bases). CDR3 size: 12 residues. Trimming left V 2 bases short and J 7 bases short, with 9 bases between. CDR1 is GTSNPN and CDR2 is SVGIG in the germline V gene (reference sequence). Written as DNA, the CDR3 is TGTGCCTGGAGTCGACTAGTAAATGAGCAGTTCTTC. This gives the protein CAWSRLVNEQFF.

V usage is TRBV7-8 and J usage is TRBJ1-6; D perhaps matches TRBD1 (5 bases). V shed 1 base and J shed 4 bases, with 14 bases lying between them. The germline gives CDR1 SGHVS, CDR2 FQNEAQ. CDR3 length: 17 residues. The CDR3 loop reads CASSLVPGDRYNSPLHF. In nucleotides, the CDR3 is TGTGCCAGCAGCTTAGTACCGGGGGATAGGTATAATTCACCCCTCCACTTT.

A single count supports this clone. This chain links TRBV29-1 with TRBJ2-1, with a possible D match to TRBD2 (6 bases). CDR3 length: 14 residues. CDR1 is SQVTM and CDR2 is ANQGSEA in the germline V gene. V shed 7 bases and J shed 1 base, with 14 bases lying between them. CDR3 nucleotides: TGCAGCGGGGCCTTAGCGGAGTCCTACAATGAGCAGTTCTTC. This gives the protein CSGALAESYNEQFF.

The rearrangement links TRBV7-2 to TRBJ1-5, with no clear D. CDR3 length: 13 amino acids. Trimming pared 0 bases from V and 7 bases from J, leaving 7 bases between. Germline values: CDR1 SGHTA, CDR2 FQGNSA. The CDR3 nucleotides are TGTGCCAGCAGCTTAGCGGGCCGACAGCCCCAGCATTTT. Translated, it gives CASSLAGRQPQHF.

V usage is TRBV18 and J usage is TRBJ1-1, with a tentative D call TRBD1 (5 bases). V lost 1 base to trimming and J lost 4 bases, with 13 bases between them. In germline, CDR1 is KGHSH, CDR2 LQKENI. This CDR3 has 15 amino acids. The CDR3: CASSPRGDGLTEAFF. The CDR3 nucleotides are TGTGCCAGCTCACCACGGGGGGACGGACTCACTGAAGCTTTCTTT.

The chain is built from TRBV5-1 and TRBJ2-1, with D hard to call. This CDR3 is built from 14 residues. The germline V gene encodes CDR1 SGHRS and CDR2 YFSETQ. Trimming took 1 base from V and 7 from J, leaving 12 bases between them. This chain's CDR3 is CASSLLAVTNEQFF. The CDR3 DNA sequence: TGCGCCAGCAGCTTGTTGGCGGTTACTAATGAGCAGTTCTTC. Full variable domain (remainder filled in from reference TRBV5-1 and TRBJ2-1): KAGVTQTPRYLIKTRGQQVTLSCSPISGHRSVSWYQQTPGQGLQFLFEYFSETQRNKGNFPGRFSGRQFSNSRSEMNVSTLELGDSALYLCASSLLAVTNEQFFGPGTRLTVL.

J is TRBJ2-1 and V is TRBV2, with 7 positions matching TRBD2. J was trimmed by 8 bases and V by 11 bases; bases with no gene match: 12. The CDR3 contains 13 residues. Per germline, CDR1 SNHLY and CDR2 FYNNEI. The DNA for the CDR3 is TGTGCCGTCAGCGGCGGGAGCGGAGATGAGCAGTTCTTC. Protein product: CAVSGGSGDEQFF.